This entry lists 25 T cell receptor beta chains sequenced from one sample in a study of blood T cell repertoires in COVID-19. The protocol was immunoSEQ multiplex PCR, while the TCRdb copy is restricted to in-frame clones and leaves out a portion. The sample lists 200,000 to 300,000 clones, about 80% occurring once. The sequenced sample was peripheral blood. The receptor set was obtained from a woman older than 75 with acute or convalescent COVID-19.

V gene TRBV7-9 combines with J gene TRBJ1-3; no firm D call. V was trimmed by 5 bases and J by 3 bases, leaving 11 bases between them. CDR1 is SEHNR and CDR2 is FQNEAQ in the germline V gene (reference sequence). The CDR3 loop spans 14 amino acids. In DNA form, the CDR3 reads TGTGCCAGCAGCCCGGGTGGTGGTGGAAACACCATATATTTT. Residues: CASSPGGGGNTIYF. The full variable domain, with the rest looked up from reference TRBV7-9 and TRBJ1-3, is DTGVSQNPRHKITKRGQNVTFRCDPISEHNRLYWYRQTLGQGPEFLTYFQNEAQLEKSRLLSDRFSAERPKGSFSTLEIQRTEQGDSAMYLCASSPGGGGNTIYFGEGSWLTVV.

The chain recombines TRBV7-9 with TRBJ1-5; D remains unclear. With 1 base removed from V and 3 bases from J, the gap between germline ends came to 4 bases. The CDR3 is 13 amino acids. The germline V gene encodes CDR1 SEHNR and CDR2 FQNEAQ (reference sequence). CDR3 region: CASSLEHNQPQHF. The CDR3 DNA follows: TGTGCCAGCAGCTTAGAACACAATCAGCCCCAGCATTTT.

The chain uses TRBV4-3 and TRBJ2-7; tentative D call: TRBD2 (6 bases). Between the trimmed V and J ends, which lost 0 bases and 0 bases, there was a span of 12 bases. The CDR3 spans 16 residues. Looked up from germline, CDR1 is LGHNA and CDR2 is YSLEER. CDR3 coding DNA: TGCGCCAGCAGCCAAGATCCAGCGGGTAACTCCTACGAGCAGTACTTC. It specifies CASSQDPAGNSYEQYF.

This chain joins TRBV19 and TRBJ2-4; no definite D call. Trimming removed 2 bases from V and 8 bases from J, with 10 bases in between. Germline CDR1 is LNHDA and CDR2 is SQIVND (reference sequence). The CDR3 is 13 amino acids. The CDR3 bases are TGTGCCAGTAGTATACAGGCTGAGCACATTCAGTACTTC. Translated: CASSIQAEHIQYF.

The chain links TRBV6-5 to TRBJ2-1, with 8 nucleotides matching TRBD2. Germline assignment: CDR1 MNHEY and CDR2 SVGAGI. CDR3 length: 15 residues. The junction had 8 bases not matched to a gene; V was cut back by 6 bases and J by 4 bases. The CDR3 DNA reads as TGTGCCAGCAGAATTAGCGGGGAACCTTACAATGAGCAGTTCTTC. This codes for CASRISGEPYNEQFF.

The CDR3 region has the DNA TGTGCCAGCAGCTCCCGGACAGGTCTGAGGGAGCAGTACTTC. Translating it yields CASSSRTGLREQYF. This chain connects TRBV11-1 to TRBJ2-7, with 7 bases lining up with TRBD1. Germline V lookup: CDR1 SGHAT, CDR2 FQDESV (reference sequence). The CDR3 consists of 14 residues. With V trimmed by 4 bases and J by 7 bases, 10 bases remained unmatched. Variable domain in full (rest from reference TRBV11-1 and TRBJ2-7): EAEVAQSPRYKITEKSQAVAFWCDPISGHATLYWYRQILGQGPELLVQFQDESVVDDSQLPKDRFSAERLKGVDSTLKIQPAELGDSAMYLCASSSRTGLREQYFGPGTRLTVT.

V usage is TRBV5-1 and J usage is TRBJ1-3, with 9 bases fitting TRBD1. V lost 5 bases, J lost 1 base, and 4 bases stayed unmatched. This CDR3 region has 15 residues. CDR1 is SGHRS and CDR2 is YFSETQ in the germline V gene. The CDR3 spells CASSLGTGSGNTIYF. The CDR3 DNA follows: TGCGCCAGCAGTCTTGGGACAGGGTCTGGAAACACCATATATTTT.

In this sample, this clone turned up a few times. The gene calls are TRBV6-5 and TRBJ2-2, with 7 nucleotides matching TRBD2. CDR1 is MNHEY, CDR2 SVGAGI, per germline. There are 14 residues in the CDR3. The V segment lost 5 bases and the J segment 6 bases; nucleotides outside the gene matches: 6. CDR3 DNA: TGTGCCAGCAGTCCCTCGACTAGCCCCGGGGAGCTGTTTTTT. It encodes CASSPSTSPGELFF.

The V gene is TRBV7-9, the J gene TRBJ1-1, with D uncertain. Trimming removed 4 bases from V and 4 bases from J, with 13 bases in between. Looked up from germline, CDR1 is SEHNR and CDR2 is FQNEAQ (reference sequence). The CDR3 runs to 14 residues. CDR3 nucleotides: TGTGCCAGCAGCTCACGGAGAGTGGCCACTGAAGCTTTCTTT. This encodes CASSSRRVATEAFF. Full variable domain (remainder filled in from reference TRBV7-9 and TRBJ1-1): DTGVSQNPRHKITKRGQNVTFRCDPISEHNRLYWYRQTLGQGPEFLTYFQNEAQLEKSRLLSDRFSAERPKGSFSTLEIQRTEQGDSAMYLCASSSRRVATEAFFGQGTRLTVV.

This sequence joins TRBV3-1 (or the pseudogene TRBV3-2) and TRBJ2-6, with D maybe TRBD2 (5 bases). The CDR3 is 15 amino acids. Per the germline V gene, CDR1 is LGHDT and CDR2 is YNNKEL (reference sequence). V was cut by 3 bases and J by 2 bases, with 8 bases left in between. The CDR3 DNA follows: TGTGCCAGCAGCCATCACGGGGCTGGGGCCAACGTCCTGACTTTC. Protein product: CASSHHGAGANVLTF.

This clone has just one count. V is TRBV19 and J is TRBJ1-5; D unclear. Between the trimmed V and J ends, which lost 6 bases and 2 bases, there was a span of 11 bases. The CDR3 covers 14 residues. The germline V gene has CDR1 LNHDA and CDR2 SQIVND (reference sequence). In DNA form, the CDR3 reads TGTGCCAGTAGAATCCGGGAGCGCAATCAGCCCCAGCATTTT. Translation: CASRIRERNQPQHF. Variable domain in full (rest from reference TRBV19 and TRBJ1-5): DGGITQSPKYLFRKEGQNVTLSCEQNLNHDAMYWYRQDPGQGLRLIYYSQIVNDFQKGDIAEGYSVSREKKESFPLTVTSAQKNPTAFYLCASRIRERNQPQHFGDGTRLSIL.

The rearrangement links TRBV4-2 to TRBJ1-2; possibly TRBD1 for D (5 bases). Germline CDR1 is LGHNA and CDR2 is YNFKEQ. Trimming removed 2 bases from V and 1 base from J, with 11 bases in between. The CDR3 consists of 15 residues. This chain's CDR3 is CASSQRRDSNYGYTF. CDR3 nucleotides: TGTGCCAGCAGCCAAAGAAGAGACAGTAACTATGGCTACACCTTC.

This clone was recorded only once. The chain uses TRBV7-2 and TRBJ1-1; no firm D call. V was shortened by 3 bases and J by 1 base, with 6 bases between the two germline ends. The germline V gene has CDR1 SGHTA and CDR2 FQGNSA. CDR3 length: 13 residues. CDR3: CASSFRSNTEAFF. The CDR3 nucleotides are TGTGCCAGCAGCTTCCGGTCGAACACTGAAGCTTTCTTT.

This clone was detected once. V and J are TRBV14 and TRBJ2-7; 14 nucleotides align to TRBD2. CDR1 is SGHDN and CDR2 is FVKESK in the germline V gene. V shed 0 bases and J 7 bases; nucleotides not matched to a gene: 8. The CDR3 is 17 residues long. This CDR3 reads CASSQDWVGLAGGEQYF. Written as DNA, the CDR3 is TGTGCCAGCAGCCAAGATTGGGTAGGACTAGCGGGAGGTGAGCAGTACTTC.

V gene TRBV5-1 combines with J gene TRBJ2-3; D call uncertain. The CDR3 consists of 13 residues. Germline-derived CDR1 and CDR2 are SGHRS and YFSETQ. V was cut by 5 bases and J by 6 bases, with 13 bases left in between. The CDR3 loop is CASSPKPGDTQYF. CDR3 sequence (DNA): TGCGCCAGCAGTCCGAAACCCGGGGATACGCAGTATTTT.

The chain uses TRBV19 and TRBJ1-3; D is unresolved. V dropped 3 bases and J dropped 0 bases, with 12 bases sitting between them. Germline CDR1 is LNHDA and CDR2 is SQIVND (reference sequence). The CDR3 loop spans 16 amino acids. For the CDR3, the DNA is TGTGCCAGTAGTATTCCCGGTGGAGTCTCTGGAAACACCATATATTTT. Its protein is CASSIPGGVSGNTIYF. Based on the CDR3 plus reference TRBV19 and TRBJ1-3, the full variable domain is DGGITQSPKYLFRKEGQNVTLSCEQNLNHDAMYWYRQDPGQGLRLIYYSQIVNDFQKGDIAEGYSVSREKKESFPLTVTSAQKNPTAFYLCASSIPGGVSGNTIYFGEGSWLTVV.

The CDR3 is CASSPTRDRQRTSGYTF. CDR3 nucleotide sequence: TGTGCCAGCTCACCGACTCGGGACAGACAACGTACTAGTGGCTACACCTTC. V gene TRBV18 combines with J gene TRBJ1-2, with 7 bases that match TRBD1. The CDR3 consists of 17 residues. J lost 7 bases, V lost 3 bases, and 17 bases had no gene match. The germline gives CDR1 KGHSH, CDR2 LQKENI.

V usage is TRBV2 and J usage is TRBJ2-5, with D possibly being TRBD2 (6 bases). This CDR3 region has 12 residues. Deletions cut 8 bases from V and 4 bases from J, with 11 bases between. Germline lookup yields CDR1 SNHLY and CDR2 FYNNEI. CDR3 nucleotides: TGTGCCAGCCGACTAGAACGAGAGACCCAGTACTTC. Its protein is CASRLERETQYF.

This clone was observed a single time. The V and J genes are TRBV4-1 and TRBJ1-5; TRBD1 is a possible D gene (6 bases). Per germline, CDR1 MGHRA and CDR2 YSYEKL. With 5 bases removed from V and 3 bases from J, the gap between germline ends came to 14 bases. This CDR3 has 15 amino acids. The CDR3 nucleotides read TGCGCCAGCAGCTCCCGGGACATTTACAATCAGCCCCAGCATTTT. Encoded protein: CASSSRDIYNQPQHF.

V is TRBV19 and J is TRBJ1-5; 9 bases agree with TRBD1. Germline CDR1 reads LNHDA; CDR2 reads SQIVND (reference sequence). The ends lost 8 bases at V and 4 bases at J; junction bases unmatched: 9. The CDR3 spans 15 residues. Written as DNA, the CDR3 is TGTGCCAGTGGATTACAGGGGGCGCGTAATCAGCCCCAGCATTTT. Protein: CASGLQGARNQPQHF. The whole variable domain, remainder taken from reference TRBV19 and TRBJ1-5, is DGGITQSPKYLFRKEGQNVTLSCEQNLNHDAMYWYRQDPGQGLRLIYYSQIVNDFQKGDIAEGYSVSREKKESFPLTVTSAQKNPTAFYLCASGLQGARNQPQHFGDGTRLSIL.

The CDR3 sequence: CASSLANTYEQYF. CDR3 coding DNA: TGTGCCAGCAGCTTAGCGAACACCTACGAGCAGTACTTC. The chain links TRBV7-2 to TRBJ2-7; no reliable D call. CDR1 is SGHTA, CDR2 FQGNSA, per germline. Trimming left V 0 bases short and J 2 bases short, with 5 bases between. The length of the CDR3 is 13 residues.

The chain employs TRBV5-1 and TRBJ2-3, with a weak D call TRBD1 (6 bases). CDR3 length equals 16 residues. V gave up 4 bases and J gave up 3 bases, with 18 bases separating them. Germline CDR1 is SGHRS and CDR2 is YFSETQ. This CDR3 is CASSKGERGRTDTQYF. Here the CDR3 DNA reads TGCGCCAGCAGCAAGGGGGAGCGAGGAAGGACAGATACGCAGTATTTT.

The V gene is TRBV6-5, the J gene TRBJ1-2; 10 nucleotides align to TRBD1. V dropped 6 bases and J dropped 8; count of bases not matched to a gene: 12. The CDR3 totals 15 residues. The germline gives CDR1 MNHEY, CDR2 SVGAGI. CDR3 region: CASRPGQGPLGGYTF. The CDR3, as DNA: TGTGCCAGCAGGCCGGGACAGGGGCCTTTGGGAGGCTACACCTTC.

The chain is built from TRBV5-5 and TRBJ1-4, with a tentative D call TRBD1 (5 bases). Trimming took 4 bases from V and 7 from J, leaving 11 bases between them. Germline-derived CDR1 and CDR2 are SGHKS and YYEKEE (reference sequence). The CDR3 totals 13 residues. CDR3 nucleotides: TGTGCCAGCAGCCGGGCAGGGTCTGAAAAACTGTTTTTT. Protein sequence: CASSRAGSEKLFF.

This sequence joins TRBV5-1 and TRBJ1-1, with D possibly matching TRBD1 (5 bases). Germline CDR1 SGHRS, CDR2 YFSETQ. Between the trimmed V and J ends, which lost 5 bases and 4 bases, there was a span of 12 bases. CDR3 length: 13 amino acids. The DNA of the CDR3 is TGCGCCAGCAGTGAACCCGGGGGCACTGAAGCTTTCTTT. Encoded protein: CASSEPGGTEAFF. Full variable domain (rest looked up from reference TRBV5-1 and TRBJ1-1): KAGVTQTPRYLIKTRGQQVTLSCSPISGHRSVSWYQQTPGQGLQFLFEYFSETQRNKGNFPGRFSGRQFSNSRSEMNVSTLELGDSALYLCASSEPGGTEAFFGQGTRLTVV.